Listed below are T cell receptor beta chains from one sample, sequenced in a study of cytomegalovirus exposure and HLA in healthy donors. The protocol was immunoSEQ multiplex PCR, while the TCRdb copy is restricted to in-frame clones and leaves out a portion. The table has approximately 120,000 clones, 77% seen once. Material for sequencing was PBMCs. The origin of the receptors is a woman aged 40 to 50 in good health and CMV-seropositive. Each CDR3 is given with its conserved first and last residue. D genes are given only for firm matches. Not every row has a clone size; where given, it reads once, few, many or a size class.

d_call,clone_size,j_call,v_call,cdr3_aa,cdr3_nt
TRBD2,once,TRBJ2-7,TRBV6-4,CASSQPPGLASQSYEQYF,TGTGCCAGCAGTCAACCCCCGGGACTAGCTTCCCAATCTTACGAGCAGTACTTC
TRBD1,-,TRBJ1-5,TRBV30,CAWSRQGHQPQHF,TGTGCCTGGAGTAGACAGGGTCATCAGCCCCAGCATTTT
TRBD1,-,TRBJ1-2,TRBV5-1,CASSQGTGGTYGYTF,TGCGCCAGCAGCCAAGGGACAGGGGGTACCTATGGCTACACCTTC
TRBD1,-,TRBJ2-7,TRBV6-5,CAGSRDREAYEQYF,TGTGCCGGCAGTAGGGACAGGGAAGCCTACGAGCAGTACTTC
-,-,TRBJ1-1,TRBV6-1,CASSDNLNTEAFF,TGTGCCAGCAGTGACAACTTGAACACTGAAGCTTTCTTT
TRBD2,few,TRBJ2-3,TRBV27,CASSPHPLAGGPRSTDTQYF,TGTGCCAGCAGTCCGCACCCCCTAGCGGGAGGACCTAGGAGCACAGATACGCAGTATTTT
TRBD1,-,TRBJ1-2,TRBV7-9,CASSLNPGQGIGYTF,TGTGCCAGCAGCTTGAACCCGGGACAGGGGATAGGCTACACCTTC
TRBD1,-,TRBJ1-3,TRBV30,CAWSETGNGNTIYF,TGTGCCTGGAGTGAGACAGGGAATGGAAACACCATATATTTT
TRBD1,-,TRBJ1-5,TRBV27,CASSTGTGANQPQHF,TGTGCCAGCAGCACCGGGACAGGGGCAAATCAGCCCCAGCATTTT
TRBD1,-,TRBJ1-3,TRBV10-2,CASSGTGSSGNTIYF,TGCGCCAGCAGCGGGACAGGGAGCTCTGGAAACACCATATATTTT
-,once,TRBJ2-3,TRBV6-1,CASSVTPTRGDTQYF,TGTGCCAGCAGTGTTACCCCGACTAGAGGAGATACGCAGTATTTT
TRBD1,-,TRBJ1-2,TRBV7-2,CASSSGQGDNYGYTF,TGTGCCAGCAGCTCCGGACAGGGGGATAACTATGGCTACACCTTC
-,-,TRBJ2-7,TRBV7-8,CASSLIRGAYEQYF,TGTGCCAGCAGCTTAATCAGGGGGGCCTACGAGCAGTACTTC
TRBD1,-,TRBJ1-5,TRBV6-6,CASSPTGSGQPQHF,TGTGCCAGCAGTCCGACAGGGTCAGGCCAGCCCCAGCATTTT
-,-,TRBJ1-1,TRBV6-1,CATFRGNTEAFF,TGTGCCACATTCAGGGGGAACACTGAAGCTTTCTTT
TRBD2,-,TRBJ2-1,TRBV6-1,CASGRLAALNEQFF,TGTGCCAGCGGCCGACTAGCGGCCCTTAATGAGCAGTTCTTC
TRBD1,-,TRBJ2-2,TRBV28,CASRLQGEAGELFF,TGTGCCAGCAGGCTACAGGGGGAAGCCGGGGAGCTGTTTTTT
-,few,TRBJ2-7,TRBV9,CASSVAYGAYEQYF,TGTGCCAGCAGCGTAGCCTACGGGGCCTACGAGCAGTACTTC
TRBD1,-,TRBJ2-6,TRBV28,CASSGTGGFGANVLTF,TGTGCCAGCAGTGGGACAGGGGGTTTTGGGGCCAACGTCCTGACTTTC
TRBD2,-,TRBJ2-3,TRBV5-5,CASSLGEGPTDTQYF,TGTGCCAGCAGCTTGGGGGAGGGCCCCACAGATACGCAGTATTTT
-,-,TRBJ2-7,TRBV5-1,CASSLAAQGGYEQYF,TGCGCCAGCAGCTTGGCAGCGCAGGGGGGTTACGAGCAGTACTTC
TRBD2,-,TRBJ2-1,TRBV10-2,CASSEWLAGYNEQFF,TGCGCCAGCAGTGAATGGCTAGCGGGATACAATGAGCAGTTCTTC
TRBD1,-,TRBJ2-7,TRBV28,CASSPPTGAAYEQYF,TGTGCCAGCAGCCCCCCGACAGGGGCCGCTTACGAGCAGTACTTC
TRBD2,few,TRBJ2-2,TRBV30,CAWSVLGEGGELFF,TGTGCCTGGAGTGTCCTCGGGGAGGGCGGGGAGCTGTTTTTT
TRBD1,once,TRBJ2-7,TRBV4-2,CASSAIRLTGAAGYEQYF,TGTGCCAGCAGCGCTATAAGGCTTACAGGGGCCGCCGGCTACGAGCAGTACTTC
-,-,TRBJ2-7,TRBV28,CASTRDTSSYEQYF,TGTGCCAGCACCCGGGACACAAGCTCCTACGAGCAGTACTTC
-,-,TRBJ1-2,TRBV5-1,CASSLGANGGYTF,TGCGCCAGCAGCTTGGGGGCGAATGGCGGCTACACCTTC
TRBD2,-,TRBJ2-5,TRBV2,CASIRASGRQETQYF,TGTGCCAGCATTCGGGCTAGCGGGAGGCAGGAGACCCAGTACTTC
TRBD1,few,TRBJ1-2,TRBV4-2,CASSQDSPGTGKGYTF,TGTGCCAGCAGCCAAGATTCCCCCGGGACAGGGAAGGGCTACACCTTC
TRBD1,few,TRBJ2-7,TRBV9,CASSPGTGFGLSSYEQYF,TGTGCCAGCAGTCCCGGGACAGGGTTTGGGCTCAGCTCCTACGAGCAGTACTTC
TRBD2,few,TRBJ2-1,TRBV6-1,CASSELAGGYNEQFF,TGTGCCAGCAGTGAACTAGCGGGAGGGTACAATGAGCAGTTCTTC
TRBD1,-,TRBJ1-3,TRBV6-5,CASSEMTGMNTIYF,TGTGCCAGCAGTGAGATGACAGGGATGAACACCATATATTTT
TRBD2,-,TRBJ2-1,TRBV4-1,CASSQGPSSGIYNEQFF,TGCGCCAGCAGCCAGGGCCCCTCTAGCGGGATTTACAATGAGCAGTTCTTC
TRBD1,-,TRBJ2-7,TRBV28,CASSLSGQGRNEQYF,TGTGCCAGCAGTTTATCGGGACAGGGTCGGAACGAGCAGTACTTC
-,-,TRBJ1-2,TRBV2,CASTKLDSYGYTF,TGTGCCAGCACTAAATTGGACAGCTATGGCTACACCTTC
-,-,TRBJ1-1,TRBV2,CASRPSTGMNTEAFF,TGTGCCAGCAGACCATCTACAGGGATGAACACTGAAGCTTTCTTT
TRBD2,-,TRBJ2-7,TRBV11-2,CASRTSGRGRYEQYF,TGTGCCAGCAGGACTAGCGGGAGAGGTCGGTACGAGCAGTACTTC
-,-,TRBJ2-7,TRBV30,CAWSFGEPYEQYF,TGTGCCTGGAGTTTTGGTGAGCCCTACGAGCAGTACTTC
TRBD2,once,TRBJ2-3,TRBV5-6,CASSFRGGSSDTQYF,TGTGCCAGCAGCTTTCGGGGCGGGAGTTCAGATACGCAGTATTTT
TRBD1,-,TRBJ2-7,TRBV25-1,CASRSTGVEQYF,TGTGCCAGCAGATCGACAGGGGTCGAGCAGTACTTC
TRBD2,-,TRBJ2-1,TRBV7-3,CASRASGTSSYNEQFF,TGTGCCAGTAGGGCTAGCGGGACTAGCTCCTACAATGAGCAGTTCTTC
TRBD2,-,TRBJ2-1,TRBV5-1,CASSFTSGFYNEQFF,TGCGCCAGCAGCTTTACTAGCGGTTTTTACAATGAGCAGTTCTTC
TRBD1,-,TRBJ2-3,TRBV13,CASSSGGGTGSTDTQYF,TGTGCCAGCAGCTCAGGTGGAGGGACAGGGAGCACAGATACGCAGTATTTT
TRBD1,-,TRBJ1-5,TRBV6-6,CASSYSPGGTQPQHF,TGTGCCAGCAGTTACTCCCCAGGGGGCACTCAGCCCCAGCATTTT
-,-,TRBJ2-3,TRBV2,CASSLLRGTDTQYF,TGTGCCAGCAGTTTGCTCAGGGGCACAGATACGCAGTATTTT
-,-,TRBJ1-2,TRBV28,CASSLAPYGYTF,TGTGCCAGCAGCCTAGCACCCTATGGCTACACCTTC
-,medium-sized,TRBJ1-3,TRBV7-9,CASSLSGNTIYF,TGTGCCAGCAGCTTATCGGGAAACACCATATATTTT
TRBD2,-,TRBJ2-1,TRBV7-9,CASSPLAGIYNEQFF,TGTGCCAGCAGCCCCCTAGCGGGCATCTACAATGAGCAGTTCTTC
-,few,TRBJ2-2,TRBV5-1,CASSLFAGPNTGELFF,TGCGCCAGCAGCTTGTTTGCGGGCCCGAACACCGGGGAGCTGTTTTTT
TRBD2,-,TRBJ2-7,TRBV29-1,CSVGLARDEQYF,TGCAGCGTGGGACTAGCGAGGGACGAGCAGTACTTC
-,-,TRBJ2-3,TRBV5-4,CASSLGGAASTDTQYF,TGTGCCAGCAGCTTGGGCGGGGCTGCTAGCACAGATACGCAGTATTTT
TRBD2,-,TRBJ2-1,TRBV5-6,CASSWGLAGGTYNEQFF,TGTGCCAGCAGCTGGGGACTAGCGGGAGGCACCTACAATGAGCAGTTCTTC
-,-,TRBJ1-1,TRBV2,CASNVRGSTEAFF,TGTGCCAGCAACGTGCGGGGAAGCACTGAAGCTTTCTTT
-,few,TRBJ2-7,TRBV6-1,CASRQDGGSYEQYF,TGTGCCAGCAGACAGGACGGGGGTTCCTACGAGCAGTACTTC
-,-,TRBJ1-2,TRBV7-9,CASSLEPIYGYTF,TGTGCCAGCAGCTTAGAGCCCATATATGGCTACACCTTC
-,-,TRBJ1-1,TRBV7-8,CASSLGANTEAFF,TGTGCCAGCAGCTTAGGGGCTAACACTGAAGCTTTCTTT
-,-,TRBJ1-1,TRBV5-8,CASSLYTGTEAFF,TGTGCCAGCAGCTTGTATACGGGCACTGAAGCTTTCTTT
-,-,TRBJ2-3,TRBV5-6,CASSLGGYTDTQYF,TGTGCCAGCAGCTTGGGCGGATACACAGATACGCAGTATTTT
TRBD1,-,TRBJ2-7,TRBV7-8,CASSLGTGNWNPYEQYF,TGTGCCAGCAGCTTAGGGACAGGGAACTGGAATCCCTACGAGCAGTACTTC
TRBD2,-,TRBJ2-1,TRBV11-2,CASSLTSGSSGEQFF,TGTGCCAGCAGCCTAACTAGCGGGAGCTCAGGTGAGCAGTTCTTC